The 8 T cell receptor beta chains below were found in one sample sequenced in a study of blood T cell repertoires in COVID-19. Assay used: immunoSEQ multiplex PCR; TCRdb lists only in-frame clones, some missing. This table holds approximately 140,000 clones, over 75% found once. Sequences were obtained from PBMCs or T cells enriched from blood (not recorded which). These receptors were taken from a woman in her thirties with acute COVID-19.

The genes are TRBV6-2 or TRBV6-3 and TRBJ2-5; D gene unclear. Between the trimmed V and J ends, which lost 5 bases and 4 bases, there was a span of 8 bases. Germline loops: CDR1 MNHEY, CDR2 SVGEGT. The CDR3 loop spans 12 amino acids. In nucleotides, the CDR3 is TGTGCCAGCAGTGCACTGCGAGAGACCCAGTACTTC. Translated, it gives CASSALRETQYF.

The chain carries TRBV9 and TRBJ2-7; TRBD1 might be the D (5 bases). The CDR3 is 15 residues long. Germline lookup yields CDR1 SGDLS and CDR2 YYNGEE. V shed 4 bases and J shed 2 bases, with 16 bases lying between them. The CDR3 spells CASSLGLDTPYEQYF. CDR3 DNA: TGTGCCAGCAGCCTAGGATTGGACACCCCCTACGAGCAGTACTTC.

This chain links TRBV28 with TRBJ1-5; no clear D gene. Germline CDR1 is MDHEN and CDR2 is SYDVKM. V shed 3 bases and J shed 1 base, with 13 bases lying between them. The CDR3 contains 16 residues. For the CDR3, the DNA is TGTGCCAGCAGTTTTTATCCCCTTATCAGCAATCAGCCCCAGCATTTT. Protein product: CASSFYPLISNQPQHF.

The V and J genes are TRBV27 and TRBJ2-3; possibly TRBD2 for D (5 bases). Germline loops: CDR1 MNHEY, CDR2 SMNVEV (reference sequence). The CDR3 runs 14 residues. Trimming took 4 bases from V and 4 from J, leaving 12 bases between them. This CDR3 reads CASSSTSIPDTQYF. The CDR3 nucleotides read TGTGCCAGCAGTTCAACTAGTATTCCAGATACGCAGTATTTT.

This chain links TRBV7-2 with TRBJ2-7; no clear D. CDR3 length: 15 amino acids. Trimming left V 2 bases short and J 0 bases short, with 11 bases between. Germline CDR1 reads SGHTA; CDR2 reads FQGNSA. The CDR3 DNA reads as TGTGCCAGCAGCTTACGAGGTAGTCGCTCCTACGAGCAGTACTTC. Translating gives CASSLRGSRSYEQYF.

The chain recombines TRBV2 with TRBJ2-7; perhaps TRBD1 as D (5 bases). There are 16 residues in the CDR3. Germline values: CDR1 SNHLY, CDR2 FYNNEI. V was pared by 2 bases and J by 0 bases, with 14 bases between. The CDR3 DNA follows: TGTGCCAGCAGTGAATCAGGGCTCTCGTCCTCCTACGAGCAGTACTTC. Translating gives CASSESGLSSSYEQYF.

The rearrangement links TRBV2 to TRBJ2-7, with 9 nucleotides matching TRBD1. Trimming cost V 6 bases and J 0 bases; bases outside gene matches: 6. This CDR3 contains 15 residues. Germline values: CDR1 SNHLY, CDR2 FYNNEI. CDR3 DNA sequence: TGTGCCAGCAGAGTACCGGGACAGGGCTCCTACGAGCAGTACTTC. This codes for CASRVPGQGSYEQYF.

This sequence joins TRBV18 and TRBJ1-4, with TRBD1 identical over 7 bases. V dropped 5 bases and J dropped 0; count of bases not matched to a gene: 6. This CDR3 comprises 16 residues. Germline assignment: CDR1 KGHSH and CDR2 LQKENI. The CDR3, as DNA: TGTGCCAGCTCAGAACGACAGGGTGCAACTAATGAAAAACTGTTTTTT. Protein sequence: CASSERQGATNEKLFF.